The 14 T cell receptor beta chains given below trace back to one sample, sequenced in a study of blood T cell repertoires in COVID-19. TCRdb's copy holds only in-frame clones and misses some; the assay was immunoSEQ multiplex PCR. Among 20,000 to 30,000 clones, about 90% were seen once, and the ten largest hold around 2.7%. Sequenced sample: peripheral blood. These receptors were obtained from a human donor in a cohort sampled during active COVID-19.

The chain recombines TRBV3-1 (or the pseudogene TRBV3-2) with TRBJ1-2; no clear D gene. V shed 0 bases and J shed 8 bases, with 10 bases lying between them. The CDR3 consists of 13 residues. Germline V gives CDR1 LGHDT, CDR2 YNNKEL (reference sequence). CDR3 sequence reads: CASSQDPTRGYTF. CDR3 bases: TGTGCCAGCAGCCAAGACCCGACAAGAGGCTACACCTTC.

The CDR3 sequence: CASSPRAGVQFF. The CDR3 coding sequence is TGTGCCAGCAGCCCACGAGCGGGGGTTCAGTTCTTC. This chain uses TRBV3-1 (or the pseudogene TRBV3-2) with TRBJ2-1, with TRBD2 matching 8 bases. CDR3 length equals 12 residues. Germline-derived CDR1 and CDR2 are LGHDT and YNNKEL (reference sequence). With V trimmed by 4 bases and J by 13 bases, 6 bases remained unmatched.

The V and J genes are TRBV6-2 or TRBV6-3 and TRBJ2-4; 13 bases line up with TRBD2. The germline gives CDR1 MNHEY, CDR2 SVGEGT. V shed 5 bases, J shed 8 bases, and the junction held 9 bases outside the gene matches. The CDR3 runs to 16 residues. CDR3 DNA: TGTGCCAGCAGTGCCACTAGCGGGAGGGCCACGTACATTCAGTACTTC. Encoded protein: CASSATSGRATYIQYF.

The chain links TRBV5-8 to TRBJ2-2; maybe TRBD1 (6 bases). The germline CDR1 and CDR2 sequences are SGHTS and YDEGEE. V dropped 0 bases and J dropped 1 base, with 16 bases sitting between them. The CDR3 loop spans 18 amino acids. The CDR3 DNA follows: TGTGCCAGCAGCTTGGCCTACTCAGGACAGTGGAACACCGGGGAGCTGTTTTTT. Translating it yields CASSLAYSGQWNTGELFF.

The chain uses TRBV2 and TRBJ2-7; a possible D gene is TRBD2 (6 bases). Germline CDR1 and CDR2: SNHLY and FYNNEI. This CDR3 region has 13 residues. V was cut by 6 bases and J by 5 bases, with 14 bases left in between. CDR3 sequence reads: CASRAGRPHEQYF. CDR3 in DNA: TGTGCCAGCAGAGCGGGTCGTCCCCACGAGCAGTACTTC.

This sequence joins TRBV3-1 (or the pseudogene TRBV3-2) and TRBJ2-7; 13 bases map to TRBD2. The CDR3 is 15 amino acids. Germline V gives CDR1 LGHDT, CDR2 YNNKEL (reference sequence). The J segment lost 6 bases and the V segment lost 4 bases, leaving 6 bases of the junction unmatched. CDR3: CASSRGTSGDLEQYF. DNA of the CDR3: TGTGCCAGCAGCCGGGGGACTAGCGGGGATCTCGAGCAGTACTTC.

V and J are TRBV5-4 and TRBJ2-2; 9 bases map to TRBD2. The CDR3 loop spans 16 amino acids. Per germline, CDR1 SGHNT and CDR2 YYREEE (reference sequence). V lost 1 base and J lost 6; bases outside the gene matches: 7. The CDR3 nucleotides are TGTGCCAGCAGCTTGTCCCAGCGGGAGGACGCCGGGGAGCTGTTTTTT. As protein: CASSLSQREDAGELFF.

The chain uses TRBV5-1 and TRBJ1-2; 10 bases fit TRBD1. This CDR3 region has 15 residues. Germline trimming cut 4 bases from V and 6 bases from J; bases unmatched to any gene: 9. CDR1 SGHRS and CDR2 YFSETQ come from the germline V gene. The CDR3 spells CASSIGQGGLDGYTF. CDR3 in DNA: TGCGCCAGCAGCATCGGACAGGGGGGTTTGGATGGCTACACCTTC.

The chain uses TRBV7-9 and TRBJ1-2; D is undetermined. Germline-derived CDR1 and CDR2 are SEHNR and FQNEAQ (reference sequence). CDR3 length: 13 residues. V dropped 1 base and J dropped 3 bases, with 6 bases sitting between them. The CDR3 spells CASSLGWHYGYTF. For the CDR3, the DNA is TGTGCCAGCAGCTTAGGGTGGCACTATGGCTACACCTTC.

The chain has TRBV19 and TRBJ1-4; TRBD1 matches at 9 bases. J lost 0 bases, V lost 5 bases, and 4 bases had no gene match. The CDR3 has 16 residues. Germline V gene data show CDR1 as LNHDA and CDR2 as SQIVND (reference sequence). The DNA for the CDR3 is TGTGCCAGTAGTGCTGACAGGGGGGCAACTAATGAAAAACTGTTTTTT. Translation: CASSADRGATNEKLFF. The variable domain in full, with the rest retrieved from reference TRBV19 and TRBJ1-4, is DGGITQSPKYLFRKEGQNVTLSCEQNLNHDAMYWYRQDPGQGLRLIYYSQIVNDFQKGDIAEGYSVSREKKESFPLTVTSAQKNPTAFYLCASSADRGATNEKLFFGSGTQLSVL.

The chain is built from TRBV13 and TRBJ2-7, with 9 bases fitting TRBD1. Trimming cost V 0 bases and J 4 bases; bases outside gene matches: 4. CDR1 and CDR2 (germline): PRHDT, FYEKMQ (reference sequence). This CDR3 comprises 15 residues. Here the CDR3 DNA reads TGTGCCAGCAGCTTAGGGCGGGACAGGGTTTACGAGCAGTACTTC. Residues: CASSLGRDRVYEQYF.

This chain uses TRBV6-5 with TRBJ1-1; 9 bases agree with TRBD1. The germline V gene encodes CDR1 MNHEY and CDR2 SVGAGI. V shed 0 bases and J 0 bases; nucleotides not matched to a gene: 2. The CDR3 is 16 residues long. Written as DNA, the CDR3 is TGTGCCAGCAGTTACTCTGGGACAGGGCTGAACACTGAAGCTTTCTTT. Its translation is CASSYSGTGLNTEAFF.

The chain combines TRBV6-5 with TRBJ2-1, with TRBD2 matching 8 bases. The CDR3 covers 14 residues. V trimming: 7 bases; J trimming: 5 bases; junction bases outside the gene matches: 7. CDR1 and CDR2 from the germline V gene are MNHEY and SVGAGI. This CDR3 reads CASTVSGSHNEQFF. CDR3 sequence (DNA): TGTGCCAGCACTGTCAGCGGGAGCCACAATGAGCAGTTCTTC.

The J gene is TRBJ1-1, the V gene TRBV18; D is unresolved. The CDR3 length is 15 residues. CDR1 and CDR2 (germline): KGHSH, LQKENI. V was trimmed by 2 bases and J by 3 bases, leaving 13 bases between them. CDR3 region: CASSPMSARDTEAFF. DNA of the CDR3: TGTGCCAGCTCACCAATGTCAGCTCGGGACACTGAAGCTTTCTTT.